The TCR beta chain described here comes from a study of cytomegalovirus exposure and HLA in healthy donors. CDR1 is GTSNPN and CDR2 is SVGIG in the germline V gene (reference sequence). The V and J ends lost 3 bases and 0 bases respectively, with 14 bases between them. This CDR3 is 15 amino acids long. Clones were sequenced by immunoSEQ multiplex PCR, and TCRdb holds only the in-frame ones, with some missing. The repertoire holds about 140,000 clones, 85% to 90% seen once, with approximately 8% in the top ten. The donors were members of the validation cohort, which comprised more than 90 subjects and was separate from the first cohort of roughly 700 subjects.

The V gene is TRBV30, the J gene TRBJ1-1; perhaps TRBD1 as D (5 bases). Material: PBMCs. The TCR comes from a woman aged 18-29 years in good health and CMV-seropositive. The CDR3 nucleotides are TGTGCCTGGAGGGGGCCCTTCATCATGAACACTGAAGCTTTCTTT. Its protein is CAWRGPFIMNTEAFF.